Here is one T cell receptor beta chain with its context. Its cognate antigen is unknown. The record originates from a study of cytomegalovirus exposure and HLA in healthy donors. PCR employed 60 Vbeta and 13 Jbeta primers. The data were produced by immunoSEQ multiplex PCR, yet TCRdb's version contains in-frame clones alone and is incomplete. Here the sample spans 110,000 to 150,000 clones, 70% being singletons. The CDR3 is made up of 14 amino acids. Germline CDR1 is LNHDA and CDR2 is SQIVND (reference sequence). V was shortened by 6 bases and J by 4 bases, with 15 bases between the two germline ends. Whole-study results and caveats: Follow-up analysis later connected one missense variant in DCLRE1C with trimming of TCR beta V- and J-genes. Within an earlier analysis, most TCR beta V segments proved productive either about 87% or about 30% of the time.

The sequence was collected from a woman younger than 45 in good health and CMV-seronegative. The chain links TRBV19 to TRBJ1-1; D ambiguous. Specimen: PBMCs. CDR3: CASRVSRGSTEAFF. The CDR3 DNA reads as TGTGCCAGTAGGGTAAGTCGAGGGTCCACTGAAGCTTTCTTT. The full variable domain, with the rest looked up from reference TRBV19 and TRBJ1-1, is DGGITQSPKYLFRKEGQNVTLSCEQNLNHDAMYWYRQDPGQGLRLIYYSQIVNDFQKGDIAEGYSVSREKKESFPLTVTSAQKNPTAFYLCASRVSRGSTEAFFGQGTRLTVV.